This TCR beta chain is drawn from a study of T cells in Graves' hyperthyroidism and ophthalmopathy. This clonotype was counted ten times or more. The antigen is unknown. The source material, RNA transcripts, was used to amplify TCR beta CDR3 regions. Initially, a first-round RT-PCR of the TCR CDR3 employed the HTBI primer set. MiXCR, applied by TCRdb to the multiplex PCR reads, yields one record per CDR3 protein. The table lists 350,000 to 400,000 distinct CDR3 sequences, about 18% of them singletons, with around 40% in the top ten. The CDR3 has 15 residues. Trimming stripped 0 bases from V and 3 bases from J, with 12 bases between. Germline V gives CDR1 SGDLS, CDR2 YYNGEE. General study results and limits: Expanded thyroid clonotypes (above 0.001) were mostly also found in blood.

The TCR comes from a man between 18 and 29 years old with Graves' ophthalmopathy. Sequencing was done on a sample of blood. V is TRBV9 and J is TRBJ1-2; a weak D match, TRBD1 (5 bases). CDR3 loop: CASSVDTGEHYGYTF. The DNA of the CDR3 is TGTGCCAGCAGCGTAGACACGGGGGAGCACTATGGCTACACCTTC.